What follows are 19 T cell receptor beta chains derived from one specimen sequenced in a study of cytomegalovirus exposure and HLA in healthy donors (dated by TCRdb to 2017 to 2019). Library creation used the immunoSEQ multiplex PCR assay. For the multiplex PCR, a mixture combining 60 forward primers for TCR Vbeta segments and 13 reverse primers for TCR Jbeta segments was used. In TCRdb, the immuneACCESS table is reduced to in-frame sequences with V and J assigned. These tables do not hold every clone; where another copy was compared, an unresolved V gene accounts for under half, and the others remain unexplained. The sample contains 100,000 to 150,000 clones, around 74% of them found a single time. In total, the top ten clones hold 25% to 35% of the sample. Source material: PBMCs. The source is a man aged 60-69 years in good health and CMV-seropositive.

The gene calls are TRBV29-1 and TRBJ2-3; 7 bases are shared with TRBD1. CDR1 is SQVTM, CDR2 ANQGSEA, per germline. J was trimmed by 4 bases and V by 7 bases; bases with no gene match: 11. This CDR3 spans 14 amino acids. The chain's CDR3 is CSERTGGPADTQYF. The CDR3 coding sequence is TGCAGCGAGAGGACAGGTGGGCCCGCAGATACGCAGTATTTT.

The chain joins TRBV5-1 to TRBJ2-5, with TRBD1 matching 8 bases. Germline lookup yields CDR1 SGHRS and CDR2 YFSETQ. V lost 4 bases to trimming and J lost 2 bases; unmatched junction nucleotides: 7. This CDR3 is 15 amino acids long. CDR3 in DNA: TGCGCCAGCAGCCCGGGACAGGCCAGGCAAGAGACCCAGTACTTC. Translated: CASSPGQARQETQYF.

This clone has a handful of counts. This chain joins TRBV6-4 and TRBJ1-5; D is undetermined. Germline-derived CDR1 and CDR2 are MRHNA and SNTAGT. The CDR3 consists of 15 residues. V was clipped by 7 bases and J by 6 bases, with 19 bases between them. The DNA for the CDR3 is TGTGCCAGCAACCACGGGGAGGGCTTCTGTCAGCCCCAGCATTTT. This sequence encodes CASNHGEGFCQPQHF.

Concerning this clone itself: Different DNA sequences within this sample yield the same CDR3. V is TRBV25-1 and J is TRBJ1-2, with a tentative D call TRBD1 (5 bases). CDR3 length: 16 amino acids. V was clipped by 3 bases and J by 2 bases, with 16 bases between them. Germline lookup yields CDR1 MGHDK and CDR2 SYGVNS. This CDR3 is CASSDGRPSGNYGYTF. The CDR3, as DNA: TGTGCCAGCAGTGATGGCAGGCCCTCAGGGAACTATGGCTACACCTTC.

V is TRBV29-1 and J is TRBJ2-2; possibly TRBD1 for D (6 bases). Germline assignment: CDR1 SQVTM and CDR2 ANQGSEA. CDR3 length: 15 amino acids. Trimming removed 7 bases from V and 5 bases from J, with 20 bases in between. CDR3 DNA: TGCAGCGCCCAAGATAGGACAGCGAGGACCGGGGAGCTGTTTTTT. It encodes CSAQDRTARTGELFF.

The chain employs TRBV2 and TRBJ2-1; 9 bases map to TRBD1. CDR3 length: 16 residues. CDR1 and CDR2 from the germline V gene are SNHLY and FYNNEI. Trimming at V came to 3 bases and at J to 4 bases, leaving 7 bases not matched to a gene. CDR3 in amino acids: CASSENMDRGYNEQFF. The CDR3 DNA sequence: TGTGCCAGCAGTGAGAATATGGACAGGGGATACAATGAGCAGTTCTTC.

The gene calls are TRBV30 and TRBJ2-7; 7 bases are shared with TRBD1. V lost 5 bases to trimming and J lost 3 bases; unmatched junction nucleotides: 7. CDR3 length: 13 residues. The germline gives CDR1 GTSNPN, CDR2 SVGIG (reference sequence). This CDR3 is CAWGGRDSYEQYF. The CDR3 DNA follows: TGTGCCTGGGGGGGCAGGGACAGCTACGAGCAGTACTTC.

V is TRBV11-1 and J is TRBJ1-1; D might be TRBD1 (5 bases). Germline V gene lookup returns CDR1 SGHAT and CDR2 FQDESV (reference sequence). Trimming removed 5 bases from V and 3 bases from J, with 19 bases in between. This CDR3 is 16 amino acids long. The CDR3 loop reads CASSLSSLGAYTEAFF. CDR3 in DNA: TGTGCCAGCAGCCTTTCCAGTCTAGGGGCCTACACTGAAGCTTTCTTT.

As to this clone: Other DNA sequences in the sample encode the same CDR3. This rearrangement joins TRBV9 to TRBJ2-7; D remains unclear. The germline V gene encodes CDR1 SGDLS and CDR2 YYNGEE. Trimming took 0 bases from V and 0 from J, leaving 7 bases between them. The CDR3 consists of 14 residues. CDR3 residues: CASSVALSSYEQYF. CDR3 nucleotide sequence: TGTGCCAGCAGCGTAGCCCTTAGCTCCTACGAGCAGTACTTC.

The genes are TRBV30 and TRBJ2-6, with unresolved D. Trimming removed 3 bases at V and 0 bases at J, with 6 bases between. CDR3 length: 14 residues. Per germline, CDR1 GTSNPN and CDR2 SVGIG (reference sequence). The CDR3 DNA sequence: TGTGCCTGGAGGCAGTACTCTGGGGCCAACGTCCTGACTTTC. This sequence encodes CAWRQYSGANVLTF.

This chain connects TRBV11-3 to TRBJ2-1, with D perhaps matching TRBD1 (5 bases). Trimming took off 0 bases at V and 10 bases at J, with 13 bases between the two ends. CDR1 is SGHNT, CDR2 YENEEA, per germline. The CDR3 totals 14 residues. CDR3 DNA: TGTGCCAGCAGCTTAGACGGGCCCCCAGGGGAGCAGTTCTTC. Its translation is CASSLDGPPGEQFF.

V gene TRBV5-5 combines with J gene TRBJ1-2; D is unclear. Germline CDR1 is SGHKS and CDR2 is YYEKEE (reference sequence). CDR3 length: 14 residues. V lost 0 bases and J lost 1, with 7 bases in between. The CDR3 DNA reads TGTGCCAGCAGCTTGGGGGGAGATAACTATGGCTACACCTTC. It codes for CASSLGGDNYGYTF. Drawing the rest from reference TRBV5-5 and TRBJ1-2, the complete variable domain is DAGVTQSPTHLIKTRGQQVTLRCSPISGHKSVSWYQQVLGQGPQFIFQYYEKEERGRGNFPDRFSARQFPNYSSELNVNALLLGDSALYLCASSLGGDNYGYTFGSGTRLTVV.

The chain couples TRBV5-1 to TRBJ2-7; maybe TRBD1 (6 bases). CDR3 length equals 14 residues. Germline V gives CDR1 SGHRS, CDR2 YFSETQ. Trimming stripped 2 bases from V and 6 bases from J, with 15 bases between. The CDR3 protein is CASSLNRDRAEQYF. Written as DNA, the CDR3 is TGCGCCAGCAGCTTAAACAGGGATCGGGCCGAGCAGTACTTC.

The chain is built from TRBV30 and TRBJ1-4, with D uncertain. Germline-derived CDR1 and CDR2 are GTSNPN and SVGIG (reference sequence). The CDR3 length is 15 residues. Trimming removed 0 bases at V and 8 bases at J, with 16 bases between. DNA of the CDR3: TGTGCCTGGAGTGTACATTCCGGGATGGGAGAAAAACTGTTTTTT. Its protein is CAWSVHSGMGEKLFF. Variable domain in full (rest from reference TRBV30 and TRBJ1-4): SQTIHQWPATLVQPVGSPLSLECTVEGTSNPNLYWYRQAAGRGLQLLFYSVGIGQISSEVPQNLSASRPQDRQFILSSKKLLLSDSGFYLCAWSVHSGMGEKLFFGSGTQLSVL.

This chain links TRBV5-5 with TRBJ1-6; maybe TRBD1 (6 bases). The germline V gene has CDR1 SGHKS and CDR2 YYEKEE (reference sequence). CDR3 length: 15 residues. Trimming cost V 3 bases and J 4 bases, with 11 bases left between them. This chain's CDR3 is CASSSGTQYNSPLHF. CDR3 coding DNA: TGTGCCAGCAGCTCTGGGACACAGTATAATTCACCCCTCCACTTT.

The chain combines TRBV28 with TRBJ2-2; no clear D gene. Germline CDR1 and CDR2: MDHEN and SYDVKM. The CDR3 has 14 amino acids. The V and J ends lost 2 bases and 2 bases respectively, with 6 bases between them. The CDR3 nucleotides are TGTGCCAGCAGTTTACTATTTAACACCGGGGAGCTGTTTTTT. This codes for CASSLLFNTGELFF.

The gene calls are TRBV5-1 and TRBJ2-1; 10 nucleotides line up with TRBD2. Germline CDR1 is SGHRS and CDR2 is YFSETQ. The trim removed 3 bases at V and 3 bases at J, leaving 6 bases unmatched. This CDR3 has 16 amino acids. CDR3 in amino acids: CASSSSRTSGYNEQFF. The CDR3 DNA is TGCGCCAGCAGCTCTTCTAGGACTAGCGGCTACAATGAGCAGTTCTTC.

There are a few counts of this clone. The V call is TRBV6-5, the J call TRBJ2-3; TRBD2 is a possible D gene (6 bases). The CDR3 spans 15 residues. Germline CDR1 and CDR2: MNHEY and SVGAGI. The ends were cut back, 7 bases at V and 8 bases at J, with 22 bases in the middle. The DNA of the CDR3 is TGTGCCAGCAAGAAACCTAGCCTGCGGGAAATTACGCAGTATTTT. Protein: CASKKPSLREITQYF.

The CDR3: CASSVAGNSNQPQHF. The CDR3 bases are TGTGCCAGCAGCGTAGCAGGGAACAGCAATCAGCCCCAGCATTTT. This chain links TRBV9 with TRBJ1-5; TRBD1 is a possible D gene (5 bases). The germline gives CDR1 SGDLS, CDR2 YYNGEE. The CDR3 is made up of 15 amino acids. The V end was cut by 0 bases, the J end by 1 base, with 8 bases between.